This T cell receptor (beta chain) was profiled in a study of shared clonotypes between healthy human individuals. The table came from immunoSEQ multiplex PCR; TCRdb's copy has only in-frame clones and leaves some out. This table holds fewer than 1.6 million clones, less than 99% found once. Trimming pared 3 bases from V and 5 bases from J, leaving 22 bases between. The CDR3 spans 16 residues. CDR1 and CDR2 from the germline V gene are SQVTM and ANQGSEA. This rearrangement joins TRBV29-1 to TRBJ1-2; tentative D call: TRBD1 (5 bases). The sequence came from a man younger than 45 in good health. Sequences were obtained from naive CD4+ T cells sorted from blood. Subset denoted: CD45RA+ positively selected. The DNA for the CDR3 is TGCAGCGTTGACTATCGTGGGGCAAGAGGATCATATGGCTACACCTTC. As protein: CSVDYRGARGSYGYTF.